This T cell receptor beta chain emerged from a study of identical twins. TCRdb analysed the 5' RACE reads with MiXCR anew, one entry per CDR3 protein. The sample holds approximately 220,000 distinct CDR3 sequences, approximately 7.9% seen once. Ten or more counts support this clonotype. V trimming: 1 base; J trimming: 2 bases; junction bases outside the gene matches: 8. This CDR3 contains 17 residues. Germline V lookup: CDR1 MNHEY, CDR2 SMNVEV (reference sequence). The same data also went into a second study, on yellow fever vaccine responses in identical twins.

The TCR originated in a woman in her late teens or twenties in good health. The chain is built from TRBV27 and TRBJ2-1, with 7 bases identical to TRBD2. Sequencing was carried out using CD8+ T cells sorted from blood. In nucleotides, the CDR3 is TGTGCCAGCAGTTTATTCGCCAGCGGGGCCACCTACAATGAGCAGTTCTTC. It yields the protein CASSLFASGATYNEQFF.